The next 2 T cell receptor beta chains were all read from a single sample in a study of immune evolution from preneoplasia to lung adenocarcinoma. Sequencing used immunoSEQ multiplex PCR; TCRdb keeps in-frame clones, though not all of them. This sample has some 10,000 clones; approximately 80% occur once, and the top ten carry about 30%. The sequenced sample was FFPE normal lung tissue adjacent to the tumor. Every receptor here comes from a person aged 55-75 years with lung adenocarcinoma. Some clones in this sample may be carry-over from other donors' samples.

The chain links TRBV6-4 to TRBJ2-6; 12 bases are shared with TRBD2. V was pared by 6 bases and J by 0 bases, with 12 bases of the junction left unmatched. The CDR3 loop spans 20 amino acids. Per germline, CDR1 MRHNA and CDR2 SNTAGT. CDR3 DNA: TGTGCCAGCAGCGATACCCAGACTAGCGGGGGCCACTCTGGGGCCAACGTCCTGACTTTC. Its translation: CASSDTQTSGGHSGANVLTF.

The CDR3 DNA is TGTGCCAGCAGTTCAGAGGGATCGGGGATAGAGACCCAGTACTTC. It encodes CASSSEGSGIETQYF. This rearrangement joins TRBV28 to TRBJ2-5, with D possibly TRBD2 on 5 matching bases. CDR1 is MDHEN, CDR2 SYDVKM, per germline. The CDR3 contains 15 residues. V gave up 4 bases and J gave up 4 bases, with 16 bases separating them.